The rows below give T cell receptor beta chains drawn from one sample of a study of technical replicates of blood from a few donors. Sequenced by immunoSEQ multiplex PCR; TCRdb stores in-frame clones only, minus some. The table has around 84,000 clones, roughly 97% seen once; the top ten hold 0.15% to 0.2%. The sequenced sample was T cells isolated from PBMCs. These receptors originate from a human donor in good health. Both conserved end residues are part of each CDR3. The D gene is left open where the match is weak. Some rows mark clone size as missing; the rest say once, few, many or name a class of expanded clone.

TGTGCCAGCACCGCGGGGGGCGATTCACCCCTCCACTTT	CASTAGGDSPLHF	TRBJ1-6	TRBV6-5	.	13	.
TGTGCCAGCAGCGTAGGCCCTCTCCTTAGCGGGAGGGCCTCGGATACGCAGTATTTT	CASSVGPLLSGRASDTQYF	TRBJ2-3	TRBV9	.	19	TRBD2
TGTGCCAGCAGTGACCCGACAGGGGGGAGCCGGGACGTCGGCTACACCTTC	CASSDPTGGSRDVGYTF	TRBJ1-2	TRBV2	.	17	TRBD1
TGTGCCAGCAGCTTAGACGTTCAGGCCAGGTTT	CASSLDVQARF	TRBJ1-1	TRBV11-2	few	11	.
TGCGCCAGCAGCCTACAGGGCTTCTACGAGCAGTACTTC	CASSLQGFYEQYF	TRBJ2-7	TRBV10-1	.	13	.
TGCGCCAGCGATTGGGGGGTTCAGCCCCAGCATTTT	CASDWGVQPQHF	TRBJ1-5	TRBV10-2	.	12	.
TGTGCCAGCAGGCTCAGGGTCGAGCAGTACTTC	CASRLRVEQYF	TRBJ2-7	TRBV28	.	11	.
TGTGCCAGCAGCTTCGGGCTACTAGGGATATTAAACAATGAGCAGTTCTTC	CASSFGLLGILNNEQFF	TRBJ2-1	TRBV11-2	.	17	.
TGTGCCAGCAGTTTCAAGGGGGGGAACACAGATACGCAGTATTTT	CASSFKGGNTDTQYF	TRBJ2-3	TRBV27	.	15	.
TGTGCCAGCCGAGATATGGTGGGGGCCAACGTCCTGACTTTC	CASRDMVGANVLTF	TRBJ2-6	TRBV6-6	.	14	.
TGTGCCAGTAGTGCGGGACAGGGTCCGGCCTATGGCTACACCTTC	CASSAGQGPAYGYTF	TRBJ1-2	TRBV19	.	15	TRBD1
TGTGCCAGCAGCTTAGCGACCGAGGGACTAGCGGGGGAGACCCAGTACTTC	CASSLATEGLAGETQYF	TRBJ2-5	TRBV7-6	.	17	TRBD2
TGTGCCAGCAGCTTCAACCAGGGGGACTATGGCTACACCTTC	CASSFNQGDYGYTF	TRBJ1-2	TRBV5-4	.	14	TRBD1
TGTGCTAGTGGTTTGGAAAGGGGAACTGAAGCTTTCTTT	CASGLERGTEAFF	TRBJ1-1	TRBV12-5	few	13	.
TGCGCCAGCAGCCAAGATCCATACGGGGGGCCAGGGTTCGAGCAGTACTTC	CASSQDPYGGPGFEQYF	TRBJ2-7	TRBV4-1	.	17	.
TGCGCCAGCAGCTTGGGACAAGAGAACACTGAAGCTTTCTTT	CASSLGQENTEAFF	TRBJ1-1	TRBV5-1	.	14	.
TGTGCCAGCGATCCGGACAGACGATATGGCTACACCTTC	CASDPDRRYGYTF	TRBJ1-2	TRBV7-9	few	13	.
TGTGCCAGCAGCCTCCTAGCGGGGGGGACGGAGACCCAGTACTTC	CASSLLAGGTETQYF	TRBJ2-5	TRBV7-9	.	15	TRBD2
TGTGCCACCAGAACTGACAGGGGGTTCAATCAGCCCCAGCATTTT	CATRTDRGFNQPQHF	TRBJ1-5	TRBV15	.	15	TRBD1
TGCGCCAGCAGCTTGGTGGGGGGAGATGAAAAACTGTTTTTT	CASSLVGGDEKLFF	TRBJ1-4	TRBV5-1	once	14	.
TGTGCCAGCAGCTTAGGAAGGGCGGGGAATGAGCAGTTCTTC	CASSLGRAGNEQFF	TRBJ2-1	TRBV11-1	.	14	.
TGCAGCGTTGAAGATCTTGGGCTAGCAGGGACCCAGTACTTC	CSVEDLGLAGTQYF	TRBJ2-5	TRBV29-1	.	14	.
TGTGCCAGCAGCTTGGGTGGACTAGCGGGTGATGAGCAGTTCTTC	CASSLGGLAGDEQFF	TRBJ2-1	TRBV7-8	.	15	TRBD2
TGCGCCAGCAGCTTGGCCCTTATGGGACAGGGGGTCTCTGGCGAGCAGTACTTC	CASSLALMGQGVSGEQYF	TRBJ2-7	TRBV5-1	.	18	TRBD1
TGCGCCAGCTTCATCGGGGGGCTAGCGGGAACAGATACGCAGTATTTT	CASFIGGLAGTDTQYF	TRBJ2-3	TRBV5-1	once	16	TRBD2
TGTGCCAGCAGCCTTTTACTACTCGGGGGAACCGGGGAGCTGTTTTTT	CASSLLLLGGTGELFF	TRBJ2-2	TRBV5-4	.	16	.
TGTGCCTGGAGTGCAGGGGGCTACGAGCAGTACTTC	CAWSAGGYEQYF	TRBJ2-7	TRBV30	.	12	TRBD1
TGTGCCAGCAGACGTATTCTTCCGGGACAGGGGGTTCAAGAGACCCAGTACTTC	CASRRILPGQGVQETQYF	TRBJ2-5	TRBV28	.	18	TRBD1
TGTGCCACACGATGGGGGGCGGGGGGATACGAGCAGTACTTC	CATRWGAGGYEQYF	TRBJ2-7	TRBV7-8	.	14	TRBD2
TGCGCCAGCAGCTTGGCACAGGGGGCGCGGGAGACTGAAGCTTTCTTT	CASSLAQGARETEAFF	TRBJ1-1	TRBV5-1	once	16	TRBD1
TGTGCCAGCAGCTTACAGGGATGGACTGAAGCTTTCTTT	CASSLQGWTEAFF	TRBJ1-1	TRBV6-5	.	13	.
TGTGCCTGGGGGGGGGTTGGAGCAGACATCTCTGGGGCCAACGTCCTGACTTTC	CAWGGVGADISGANVLTF	TRBJ2-6	TRBV30	.	18	TRBD2
TGTGCCAGCAGCCTAACAGGGATGCAAGAGACCCAGTACTTC	CASSLTGMQETQYF	TRBJ2-5	TRBV5-5	.	14	.
TGTGCCAGCAGCTTTGCCGGGACAGGAAACATTCAGTACTTC	CASSFAGTGNIQYF	TRBJ2-4	TRBV5-6	.	14	TRBD1
TGTGCCAGCAGATTACTAGCGGGTCACAATGAGCAGTTCTTC	CASRLLAGHNEQFF	TRBJ2-1	TRBV6-4	once	14	TRBD2
TGTGCCTGCGATAATGGGGTAGCGGGAGACTACGAGCAGTACTTC	CACDNGVAGDYEQYF	TRBJ2-7	TRBV30	.	15	TRBD2
TGTGCCATCGGGTGGGACACCGCAGGGGCACAAGAGACCCAGTACTTC	CAIGWDTAGAQETQYF	TRBJ2-5	TRBV10-3	.	16	.
TGTGCCAGCAACATGGGAGGGGGCACAGATACGCAGTATTTT	CASNMGGGTDTQYF	TRBJ2-3	TRBV5-4	.	14	TRBD2
TGCGCCAGCAGCTTGTCAGGGATCTATTACAATGAGCAGTTCTTC	CASSLSGIYYNEQFF	TRBJ2-1	TRBV5-1	.	15	.
TGTGCCAGCAGCTCCTCCCCGTCAGGGAACGCTTTCTTT	CASSSSPSGNAFF	TRBJ1-1	TRBV7-6	.	13	.
TGTGCCAGCAGTTCCCCCCCGGGCAGGGTGACTGAAGCTTTCTTT	CASSSPPGRVTEAFF	TRBJ1-1	TRBV27	.	15	.
TGTGCCAGCAGCTTAGAAGGCGGGTATGGCTACACCTTC	CASSLEGGYGYTF	TRBJ1-2	TRBV7-9	.	13	.
TGCGCCAGCAGCTTGTCGCCGGGAGAGTCCTACAATGAGCAGTTCTTC	CASSLSPGESYNEQFF	TRBJ2-1	TRBV5-1	.	16	.
TGTGCCAGCAGGATACATGAACAGGGGCAGCCCCAGCATTTT	CASRIHEQGQPQHF	TRBJ1-5	TRBV6-6	.	14	TRBD1
TGTGCCAGCAGTGTTGGGGGGAGCTCCTACAATGAGCAGTTCTTC	CASSVGGSSYNEQFF	TRBJ2-1	TRBV2	.	15	.
TGTGCCGGGAGCCGGACGTACGAGCAGTACTTC	CAGSRTYEQYF	TRBJ2-7	TRBV6-1	.	11	.
TGTGCCAGCAGTGAAAGAGCGAGCGGGGGTTCCTACGAGCAGTACTTC	CASSERASGGSYEQYF	TRBJ2-7	TRBV6-1	.	16	TRBD2
TGTGCCAGCAGCCGCCCCACCGCAGGGGGCACAGATACGCAGTATTTT	CASSRPTAGGTDTQYF	TRBJ2-3	TRBV5-4	.	16	.
TGCGCCAGCAGACCCGAGGGACAGTCCTCCTACGAGCAGTACTTC	CASRPEGQSSYEQYF	TRBJ2-7	TRBV5-1	.	15	TRBD1
TGTGCCAGCAGACCTTGGGGGGATAGCAATCAGCCCCAGCATTTT	CASRPWGDSNQPQHF	TRBJ1-5	TRBV6-5	.	15	.
TGTGCCAGCAGTTTATCGGCCCCCGTGACAGTCACTGAAGCTTTCTTT	CASSLSAPVTVTEAFF	TRBJ1-1	TRBV27	.	16	.
TGTGCCAGCAGTCGGACTAGCGGGAACACCGGGGAGCTGTTTTTT	CASSRTSGNTGELFF	TRBJ2-2	TRBV6-5	.	15	TRBD2
TGTGCCAGCAAACTCTCAAGCTCCTACAATGAGCAGTTCTTC	CASKLSSSYNEQFF	TRBJ2-1	TRBV2	.	14	.
TGTGCCAGCAGCTTAGTCGTAGCGGGCCCCTACGAGCAGTACTTC	CASSLVVAGPYEQYF	TRBJ2-7	TRBV7-9	.	15	TRBD2
TGTGCCAGCAGCCGACAAATCGAGACCCAGTACTTC	CASSRQIETQYF	TRBJ2-5	TRBV7-2	.	12	.
TGCGCCAGCAGCTTAGGACAGGGTGGAGGCACAGATACGCAGTATTTT	CASSLGQGGGTDTQYF	TRBJ2-3	TRBV5-1	.	16	TRBD1
TGTGCCAGCGGTACTTATAGCAATCAGCCCCAGCATTTT	CASGTYSNQPQHF	TRBJ1-5	TRBV6-6	.	13	.
TGTGCCAGCAGTTACGCCACAGGGCAGAACTATGGCTACACCTTC	CASSYATGQNYGYTF	TRBJ1-2	TRBV6-6	.	15	.
TGTGCCAGCAGCTTGGTAGCGGGAGGGCGTAATGAGCAGTTCTTC	CASSLVAGGRNEQFF	TRBJ2-1	TRBV7-2	once	15	TRBD2